The present TCR beta chain was sequenced within a study of T-cell memory formation after mild COVID-19. Study context: Clusters of TCRs were largely donor specific.

Using its own MiXCR run on the 5' RACE reads, TCRdb lists one record per CDR3 protein. The sample gives about 290,000 distinct CDR3 sequences, around a sixth of which show up once; more than 20% is in the top ten. In regard to this clonotype: Its antigen is unknown.

Study outcomes and limitations: Pre-infection memory contained some responding clones, which suggested that cross-reactive memory had joined.

This clonotype was sampled from a man aged 18 to 29 who had mild COVID-19 (a few samples of this study predate the infection). Cell type and time point are not known. Sequencing was performed on PBMCs or a T cell subset sorted from them (not recorded which).

DNA of the CDR3: TGTGCCAGCACAACCGAGACTGGGGCCAACGTCCTGACTTTC. It specifies CASTTETGANVLTF. The chain joins TRBV5-5 to TRBJ2-6; D call uncertain. CDR3 length equals 14 residues. The ends were cut back, 6 bases at V and 2 bases at J, with 9 bases in the middle. CDR1 and CDR2 (germline): SGHKS, YYEKEE (reference sequence).